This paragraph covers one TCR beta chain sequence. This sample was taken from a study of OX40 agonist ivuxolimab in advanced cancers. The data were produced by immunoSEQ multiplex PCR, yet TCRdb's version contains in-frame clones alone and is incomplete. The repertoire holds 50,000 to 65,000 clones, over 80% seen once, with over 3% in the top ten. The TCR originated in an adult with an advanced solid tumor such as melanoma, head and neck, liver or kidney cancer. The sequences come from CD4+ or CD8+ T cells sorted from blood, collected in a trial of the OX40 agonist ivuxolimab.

In nucleotides, the CDR3 is TGTGCCAGCAGCTTAGGAGGTCTACCCCTCACCTATGGCTACACCTTC. It encodes CASSLGGLPLTYGYTF. The chain has TRBV13 and TRBJ1-2; D gene uncertain. The CDR3 length is 16 residues. Trimming took 0 bases from V and 4 from J, leaving 15 bases between them. Germline CDR1 is PRHDT and CDR2 is FYEKMQ (reference sequence). Full variable domain (remainder filled in from reference TRBV13 and TRBJ1-2): AAGVIQSPRHLIKEKRETATLKCYPIPRHDTVYWYQQGPGQDPQFLISFYEKMQSDKGSIPDRFSAQQFSDYHSELNMSSLELGDSALYFCASSLGGLPLTYGYTFGSGTRLTVV.